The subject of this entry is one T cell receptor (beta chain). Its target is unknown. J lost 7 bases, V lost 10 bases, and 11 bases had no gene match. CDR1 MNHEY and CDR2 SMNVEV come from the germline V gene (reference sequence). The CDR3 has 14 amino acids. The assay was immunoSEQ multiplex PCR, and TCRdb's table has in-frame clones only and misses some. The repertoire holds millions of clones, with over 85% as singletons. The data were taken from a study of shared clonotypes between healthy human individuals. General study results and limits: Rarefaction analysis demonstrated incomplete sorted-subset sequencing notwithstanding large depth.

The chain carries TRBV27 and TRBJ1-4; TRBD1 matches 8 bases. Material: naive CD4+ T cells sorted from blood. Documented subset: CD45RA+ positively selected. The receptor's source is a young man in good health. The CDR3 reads CATRLGQGSEKLFF. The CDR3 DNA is TGTGCCACCCGCCTAGGACAGGGATCTGAAAAACTGTTTTTT.